Listed below are T cell receptor beta chains from one sample, sequenced in a study of T cell repertoires in cytomegalovirus infection. TCRdb re-analysed the reads in MiXCR, keeping a single row per CDR3 protein. The sample lists around 300,000 distinct CDR3 sequences; about a quarter were seen once. The sample taken for sequencing was PBMCs. Source of these receptors: a human donor in good health (CMV status not recorded). Some clones in this sample may be carry-over from other donors' samples. Both conserved end residues are part of each CDR3.

v_gene	j_gene	CDR3aa
TRBV2	TRBJ1-3	CASQTYSGNTIYF
TRBV5-1	TRBJ2-3	CASSLLGASADTQYF
TRBV19	TRBJ2-2	CASSPRQGAIAGELFF
TRBV28	TRBJ2-1	CASSLDIPGGSYNEQFF
TRBV5-6	TRBJ2-3	CASSPGHGTDTQYF
TRBV7-2	TRBJ1-6	CASSSDGGGRSPLHF
TRBV18	TRBJ2-1	CASQTSGTGAYNEQFF
TRBV7-6	TRBJ1-4	CASSWGPPKGEKLFF
TRBV5-1	TRBJ2-5	CASSPLKVGGDRQETQYF
TRBV20-1	TRBJ2-5	CSRRLAGVQETQYF
TRBV7-2	TRBJ2-4	CASSLIGGSGIQYF
TRBV7-2	TRBJ2-1	CASSPRTARNEQFF
TRBV18	TRBJ1-2	CASSSAGQAYGYTF
TRBV11-2	TRBJ2-7	CASSFTQSSYEQYF
TRBV28	TRBJ1-1	CASSLLGGSAEAFF